The 8 T cell receptor beta chains in this list originate from one sample, sequenced in a study of regulatory T cells in long-lasting Graves disease. Time point: persistent/refractory GD, antithyroid drugs over 5 years with positive TRAb. TCR sequences were obtained from RNA taken from PBMCs. CDR3 regions were amplified by Arm-PCR using iRepertoire HTBI primers to build TCR beta libraries. Each CDR3 protein gets one entry after TCRdb re-called the multiplex PCR reads with MiXCR. The data show about 300,000 distinct CDR3 sequences, 22% seen once. The sequencing used peripheral blood mononuclear cells (PBMCs), collected when the disease was refractory, from a patient treated with antithyroid drugs. The receptors shown here come from a female donor with Graves disease.

This clonotype was seen at least ten times. Here the CDR3 reads CASRPGSSPYYEQYF. CDR3 coding DNA: TGTGCCAGCAGGCCGGGATCCAGCCCCTACTACGAGCAGTACTTC. V usage is TRBV28 and J usage is TRBJ2-7; tentative D call: TRBD2 (5 bases). The germline V gene has CDR1 MDHEN and CDR2 SYDVKM. The CDR3 is 15 residues long. Trimming took 6 bases from V and 3 from J, leaving 18 bases between them.

The chain carries TRBV29-1 and TRBJ2-7; 9 bases match TRBD2. The CDR3 extends over 14 amino acids. J was trimmed by 4 bases and V by 1 base; bases with no gene match: 5. Germline V CDR1 and CDR2: SQVTM, ANQGSEA. CDR3: CSVEVREGRYEQYF. For the CDR3, the DNA is TGCAGCGTTGAAGTGCGGGAGGGACGGTACGAGCAGTACTTC.

The sample holds many counts of this clonotype. The gene calls are TRBV30 and TRBJ2-7; 10 nucleotides align to TRBD1. From germline, CDR1 is GTSNPN and CDR2 SVGIG (reference sequence). The length of the CDR3 is 13 residues. The V gene end was trimmed by 5 bases and the J gene end by 6 bases; junction bases not matched to a gene: 7. CDR3 sequence: CAWDRGQGTEQYF. CDR3 DNA sequence: TGTGCCTGGGATCGGGGACAGGGGACCGAGCAGTACTTC.

The sample holds many counts of this clonotype. CDR3 sequence (DNA): TGTGCCACCAGCCTCAACCGGGACACCCCGAGGAGGGAAAAACTGTTTTTT. Translating it yields CATSLNRDTPRREKLFF. The chain has TRBV15 and TRBJ1-4, with D maybe TRBD1 (6 bases). Germline V gene lookup returns CDR1 LNHNV and CDR2 YYDKDF (reference sequence). The CDR3 extends over 17 amino acids. V lost 5 bases and J lost 8, with 24 bases in between.

With respect to this clonotype: A much larger clone sits a single nucleotide away, making a read error possible. Here the CDR3 omits its conserved ending phenylalanine or tryptophan, so a read error is the likely source. The chain combines TRBV28 with TRBJ1-1; 7 bases align to TRBD1. V lost 0 bases to trimming and J lost 3 bases; unmatched junction nucleotides: 4. In germline, CDR1 is MDHEN, CDR2 SYDVKM. The CDR3 extends over 15 amino acids. CDR3 protein: CASSLWGTEYTEAFL. The CDR3 DNA follows: TGTGCCAGCAGTTTATGGGGGACAGAATACACTGAAGCTTTCCTT.

This clonotype was seen many times. This chain uses TRBV7-2 with TRBJ2-5; 15 bases line up with TRBD2. Germline CDR1 and CDR2: SGHTA and FQGNSA. V was pared by 5 bases and J by 5 bases, with 6 bases of the junction left unmatched. This CDR3 comprises 16 residues. The CDR3 DNA follows: TGTGCCAGCAGCCATTCCGGGACTAGCGGGGGGGAGACCCAGTACTTC. Protein sequence: CASSHSGTSGGETQYF.

Comment on this clonotype: Given a much more abundant clone one base away, this may be a read error. V is TRBV7-2 and J is TRBJ2-7; D is perhaps TRBD1 or TRBD2 (5 bases each). This CDR3 region has 15 residues. The germline V gene has CDR1 SGHTA and CDR2 FQGNSA. The DNA of the CDR3 is TGTGCCAGCACTAGGGCCGGGACCCCACCCTACGAGCGGTACTTC. Translating it yields CASTRAGTPPYERYF.

The sample holds many counts of this clonotype. The rearrangement joins TRBV30 to TRBJ2-6, with 7 positions matching TRBD1. Germline V gene sequence: CDR1 GTSNPN, CDR2 SVGIG (reference sequence). The length of the CDR3 is 16 residues. V was clipped by 4 bases and J by 4 bases; unmatched bases: 10. The CDR3 DNA reads as TGTGCCTGGACCGGGACAGCGGCTTGGGGGGCCAACGTCCTGACTTTC. It is translated as CAWTGTAAWGANVLTF.